This T cell receptor (beta chain) was sequenced during a study of blood T cell repertoires in COVID-19. Assay used: immunoSEQ multiplex PCR; TCRdb lists only in-frame clones, some missing. The data show approximately 330,000 clones, roughly 87% seen once. This clone has only one observation. Trimming stripped 3 bases from V and 3 bases from J, with 20 bases between. This CDR3 contains 16 residues. Germline loops: CDR1 DFQATT, CDR2 SNEGSKA (reference sequence). This receptor was identified in a man aged 30 to 39 with COVID-19, enrolled during active disease. This chain links TRBV20-1 with TRBJ1-2, with D uncertain. Sequenced input: peripheral blood. The CDR3: CSASSMGTGVDYGYTF. The CDR3, as DNA: TGCAGTGCTAGTTCTATGGGAACCGGGGTGGACTATGGCTACACCTTC.